The 30 T cell receptor beta chains listed next were all sequenced from one sample in a study of blood T cells in healthy people across ages. A J-beta primer mix and a sample-barcoded 5' primer were used in a second PCR of roughly 6 to 11 cycles. Each CDR3 protein is one row after TCRdb ran MiXCR on the 5' RACE reads. The sample consists of some 730,000 distinct CDR3 sequences, about 24% of them appearing once. Sequences were obtained from blood. The receptors shown here come from a man between 65 and 80 years old in good health.

The table lists this clonotype with a few counts. The chain combines TRBV6-4 with TRBJ2-7, with D hard to call. V was clipped by 6 bases and J by 6 bases, with 18 bases between them. The germline CDR1 and CDR2 sequences are MRHNA and SNTAGT. This CDR3 contains 14 residues. CDR3: CASSFLELPCEQYV. The CDR3, as DNA: TGTGCCAGCAGCTTCCTAGAACTACCTTGCGAGCAGTACGTC.

This clonotype was seen a few times. The chain is built from TRBV25-1 and TRBJ1-1; 9 bases align to TRBD1. Germline-derived CDR1 and CDR2 are MGHDK and SYGVNS. The CDR3 loop spans 14 amino acids. J lost 5 bases, V lost 7 bases, and 8 bases had no gene match. Written as DNA, the CDR3 is TGTGCCAGCAAGGGACAGGGTTTAGGAACTGAAGCTTTCTTT. Translation gives CASKGQGLGTEAFF. The whole variable domain, remainder taken from reference TRBV25-1 and TRBJ1-1, is EADIYQTPRYLVIGTGKKITLECSQTMGHDKMYWYQQDPGMELHLIHYSYGVNSTEKGDLSSESTVSRIRTEHFPLTLESARPSHTSQYLCASKGQGLGTEAFFGQGTRLTVV.

This clonotype has just a few counts. The chain combines TRBV11-2 with TRBJ2-3; D may correspond to TRBD1 or TRBD2 (5 bases each). Germline V gene sequence: CDR1 SGHAT, CDR2 FQNNGV. The CDR3 length is 15 residues. Trimming left V 4 bases short and J 2 bases short, with 13 bases between. The CDR3 sequence: CASSSRGLNTDTQYF. DNA for the CDR3: TGTGCCAGCAGCTCGAGGGGTCTTAACACAGATACGCAGTATTTT.

This clonotype was seen a handful of times. This rearrangement joins TRBV28 to TRBJ2-2; unclear D gene. In germline, CDR1 is MDHEN, CDR2 SYDVKM. V lost 3 bases to trimming and J lost 6 bases, with 8 bases between them. The CDR3 spans 13 residues. This CDR3 reads CASSLPAPGELFF. The CDR3, as DNA: TGTGCCAGCAGTTTGCCCGCCCCCGGGGAGCTGTTTTTT.

This clonotype was found a few times. J is TRBJ1-3 and V is TRBV29-1; D is undetermined. CDR1 is SQVTM and CDR2 is ANQGSEA in the germline V gene. The CDR3 spans 11 residues. V gave up 4 bases and J gave up 13 bases, with 14 bases separating them. CDR3 in DNA: TGCAGCGTTGTAGTCAGCAAGGAGATATATTTT. Its protein product is CSVVVSKEIYF. The full variable domain, with the rest looked up from reference TRBV29-1 and TRBJ1-3, is SAVISQKPSRDICQRGTSLTIQCQVDSQVTMMFWYRQQPGQSLTLIATANQGSEATYESGFVIDKFPISRPNLTFSTLTVSNMSPEDSSIYLCSVVVSKEIYFGEGSWLTVV.

The chain joins TRBV10-3 to TRBJ2-7; D may be TRBD1 (6 bases). The CDR3 is made up of 12 amino acids. V dropped 4 bases and J dropped 5 bases, with 9 bases sitting between them. The V gene's germline CDR1 is ENHRY and CDR2 SYGVKD. The chain's CDR3 is CAISVRGHEQYF. In DNA form, the CDR3 reads TGTGCCATCAGTGTCAGGGGTCACGAGCAGTACTTC.

This clonotype was observed a handful of times. CDR3 amino acids: CASSQDTGFNDDTQYF. The CDR3 bases are TGTGCCAGCAGCCAAGATACCGGGTTCAACGACGATACGCAGTATTTT. V gene TRBV3-1 combines with J gene TRBJ2-3; no clear D. The germline CDR1 and CDR2 sequences are LGHDT and YNNKEL (reference sequence). The CDR3 consists of 16 residues. Trimming stripped 0 bases from V and 6 bases from J, with 16 bases between.

J is TRBJ1-5 and V is TRBV6-2 or TRBV6-3; D gene uncertain. CDR1 is MNHEY, CDR2 SVGEGT, per germline. V was trimmed by 6 bases and J by 0 bases, leaving 6 bases between them. The CDR3 is made up of 13 amino acids. The CDR3 sequence is CASRGTSNQPQHF. The CDR3 region has the DNA TGTGCCAGCAGAGGAACTAGCAATCAGCCCCAGCATTTT.

This clonotype was seen a handful of times. The chain is built from TRBV24-1 and TRBJ2-1; 9 positions agree with TRBD1. This CDR3 region has 16 residues. The junction had 4 bases not matched to a gene; V was cut back by 0 bases and J by 5 bases. CDR1 and CDR2 from the germline V gene are KGHDR and SFDVKD. The CDR3 sequence is CATSDLGTGFNNEQFF. The CDR3 coding sequence is TGTGCCACCAGTGATTTGGGGACAGGGTTTAACAATGAGCAGTTCTTC.

The J gene is TRBJ2-3, the V gene TRBV7-2; 12 bases are a match to TRBD2. Germline lookup yields CDR1 SGHTA and CDR2 FQGNSA. V shed 2 bases and J 6 bases; nucleotides not matched to a gene: 3. The CDR3 sequence is 15 residues long. The CDR3: CASSLRLAGEDTQYF. The CDR3 region has the DNA TGTGCCAGCAGCTTAAGACTAGCGGGAGAGGATACGCAGTATTTT.

This clonotype was picked up a small number of times. This sequence joins TRBV18 and TRBJ2-7; D possibly corresponds to TRBD1 (6 bases). CDR1 is KGHSH and CDR2 is LQKENI in the germline V gene. The CDR3 loop spans 14 amino acids. Trimming pared 2 bases from V and 4 bases from J, leaving 12 bases between. The CDR3 loop is CASSPKDRTYEQYF. CDR3 in DNA: TGTGCCAGCTCACCAAAGGACAGAACTTACGAGCAGTACTTC.

The J gene is TRBJ2-2, the V gene TRBV12-3 or TRBV12-4; no clear D gene. Trimming pared 4 bases from V and 7 bases from J, leaving 7 bases between. There are 12 residues in the CDR3. The CDR3 protein is CASSYIGGELFF. The CDR3 DNA reads as TGTGCCAGCAGTTATATCGGCGGGGAGCTGTTTTTT.

This clonotype was detected only a few times. The chain is built from TRBV20-1 and TRBJ1-2; 7 bases fit TRBD1. This CDR3 spans 14 amino acids. V lost 5 bases to trimming and J lost 0 bases; unmatched junction nucleotides: 6. Germline CDR1 is DFQATT and CDR2 is SNEGSKA (reference sequence). CDR3 amino acids: CSASRQGTNYGYTF. The CDR3 nucleotides read TGCAGTGCTTCCCGACAGGGAACTAACTATGGCTACACCTTC.

The chain links TRBV5-1 to TRBJ2-1; weak D call: TRBD1 (6 bases). CDR1 and CDR2 from the germline V gene are SGHRS and YFSETQ. Trimming stripped 4 bases from V and 8 bases from J, with 10 bases between. This CDR3 comprises 12 residues. CDR3 nucleotides: TGCGCCAGCAGCGTCAGGGGAGATGAGCAGTTCTTC. Translation gives CASSVRGDEQFF.

The chain recombines TRBV7-6 with TRBJ2-1; TRBD1 is a possible D gene (6 bases). Trimming pared 1 base from V and 8 bases from J, leaving 12 bases between. The CDR3 spans 14 residues. CDR1 is SGHVS and CDR2 is FNYEAQ in the germline V gene. As DNA, the CDR3 is TGTGCCAGCAGCTTAGGGCCAGGGGTCCATGAGCAGTTCTTC. Translated: CASSLGPGVHEQFF.

The CDR3 DNA sequence: TGTGCCAGCAGGTCCAGGGGCACAGATACGCAGTATTTT. Translated: CASRSRGTDTQYF. The chain combines TRBV7-2 with TRBJ2-3; D is perhaps TRBD1 (5 bases). CDR3 length: 13 amino acids. The V gene's germline CDR1 is SGHTA and CDR2 FQGNSA. The ends were cut back, 6 bases at V and 1 base at J, with 8 bases in the middle. Together with reference TRBV7-2 and TRBJ2-3, the CDR3 gives the full variable domain: GAGVSQSPSNKVTEKGKDVELRCDPISGHTALYWYRQSLGQGLEFLIYFQGNSAPDKSGLPSDRFSAERTGGSVSTLTIQRTQQEDSAVYLCASRSRGTDTQYFGPGTRLTVL.

This clonotype was picked up a small number of times. The CDR3 sequence is CASSYLAGGPIDTQYF. The CDR3 DNA reads TGTGCCAGCAGTTACCTGGCGGGAGGGCCCATTGATACGCAGTATTTT. The chain recombines TRBV6-2 or TRBV6-3 with TRBJ2-3; 9 positions agree with TRBD2. In germline, CDR1 is MNHEY, CDR2 SVGEGT. This CDR3 comprises 16 residues. J was trimmed by 6 bases and V by 2 bases; bases with no gene match: 9.

This chain links TRBV7-6 with TRBJ2-1; D unresolved. The CDR3 length is 12 residues. CDR1 and CDR2 from the germline V gene are SGHVS and FNYEAQ. Trimming stripped 3 bases from V and 8 bases from J, with 8 bases between. The CDR3 sequence is CASSFDVHEQFF. For the CDR3, the DNA is TGTGCCAGCAGCTTTGATGTTCATGAGCAGTTCTTC.

The J gene is TRBJ2-7, the V gene TRBV5-1; 7 bases map to TRBD1. Germline lookup yields CDR1 SGHRS and CDR2 YFSETQ. Losses at the gene ends were 0 bases for V and 1 base for J; bases not matched to a gene: 19. The CDR3 consists of 20 residues. CDR3 bases: TGCGCCAGCAGCTTGGCTATCCGGACAGGAAAAATCTCGTCGTCCTACGAGCAGTACTTC. Translating gives CASSLAIRTGKISSSYEQYF.

This clonotype has a handful of counts. The chain joins TRBV11-2 to TRBJ2-5; 10 bases map to TRBD1. The J call may be faulty, since TRBJ2-7 better matches the DNA end. Per the germline V gene, CDR1 is SGHAT and CDR2 is FQNNGV. The CDR3 sequence is 16 residues long. For the CDR3, the DNA is TGTGCCAGCAGCTTAAGCGGGACAGGGGTGGCAAACGAGCAGTACTTC. The encoded protein is CASSLSGTGVANEQYF.

A note on this clonotype: This is likely a read error, given that the CDR3 carries no conserved phenylalanine or tryptophan at its end. Here the CDR3 reads CASSVKMVDTQYL. The CDR3 DNA reads as TGTGCCAGTAGTGTAAAAATGGTCGATACGCAGTATCTT. The chain is built from TRBV19 and TRBJ2-3; unclear D gene. The ends were cut back, 5 bases at V and 6 bases at J, with 12 bases in the middle. The CDR3 is 13 residues long. The germline CDR1 and CDR2 sequences are LNHDA and SQIVND (reference sequence).

This clonotype was seen more than once but under ten times. The CDR3 DNA reads TGCAGCGTGCTGACAGGGAACAATCAGCCCCAGCATTTT. Translating it yields CSVLTGNNQPQHF. V usage is TRBV29-1 and J usage is TRBJ1-5, with 7 bases fitting TRBD1. Germline V lookup: CDR1 SQVTM, CDR2 ANQGSEA. Unmatched junction bases numbered 5, after V lost 6 bases and J lost 3 bases. This CDR3 has 13 residues.

The chain has TRBV12-3 or TRBV12-4 and TRBJ1-1, with a weak D call TRBD1 (5 bases). Between the trimmed V and J ends, which lost 2 bases and 5 bases, there was a span of 18 bases. The CDR3 has 16 amino acids. In nucleotides, the CDR3 is TGTGCCAGCAGTTTATTTTCAGGGAGGAGGGAGACTGAAGCTTTCTTT. This codes for CASSLFSGRRETEAFF.

The genes are TRBV10-3 and TRBJ2-5; D might be TRBD1 or TRBD2, each matching 5 bases. The J call is uncertain, as TRBJ2-7 better fits the DNA end. CDR3 size: 16 residues. CDR1 and CDR2 from the germline V gene are ENHRY and SYGVKD. The CDR3 DNA is TGTGCCATCAGTGACCCGACCCGGGGACCGACCTACGAGCAGTACTTC. Amino acids: CAISDPTRGPTYEQYF.

This clonotype turned up a few times. The V call is TRBV18, the J call TRBJ2-3; possible D gene TRBD1, 6 bases. The CDR3 totals 17 residues. V lost 2 bases and J 5 bases, leaving 20 bases between the germline ends. The germline CDR1 and CDR2 sequences are KGHSH and LQKENI. CDR3: CASSPNTGSSPVDTQYF. The DNA for the CDR3 is TGTGCCAGCTCACCAAATACAGGGAGCTCTCCCGTAGATACGCAGTATTTT.

The chain links TRBV5-1 to TRBJ1-4, with D maybe TRBD1 (5 bases). Trimming removed 4 bases from V and 6 bases from J, with 13 bases in between. Germline V lookup: CDR1 SGHRS, CDR2 YFSETQ. The length of the CDR3 is 14 residues. CDR3 region: CASSTGRGDEKLFF. The CDR3 region has the DNA TGCGCCAGCAGCACGGGACGGGGAGATGAAAAACTGTTTTTT.

The chain joins TRBV20-1 to TRBJ2-3; TRBD2 matches at 8 bases. This CDR3 has 15 residues. J lost 3 bases, V lost 0 bases, and 5 bases had no gene match. CDR1 is DFQATT, CDR2 SNEGSKA, per germline (reference sequence). Written as DNA, the CDR3 is TGCAGTGCTAGAGATCAAAGCGGGGGAACAGATACGCAGTATTTT. It is translated as CSARDQSGGTDTQYF.

This chain connects TRBV28 to TRBJ2-3; D is unclear. Between the trimmed V and J ends, which lost 4 bases and 0 bases, there was a span of 11 bases. The CDR3 consists of 15 residues. CDR1 and CDR2 (germline): MDHEN, SYDVKM. The CDR3 DNA reads TGTGCCAGCAGTTGGGTTCGCCCTAGCACAGATACGCAGTATTTT. Amino acid sequence: CASSWVRPSTDTQYF.

This sequence joins TRBV12-3 or TRBV12-4 and TRBJ1-1, with D unresolved. The CDR3 is made up of 12 amino acids. Trimming removed 2 bases at V and 6 bases at J, with 7 bases between. Written as DNA, the CDR3 is TGTGCCAGCAGTTTACAGTGGCCTGAAGCTTTCTTT. Translating it yields CASSLQWPEAFF.

This clonotype turned up a few times. The chain recombines TRBV20-1 with TRBJ1-1; D remains ambiguous. Germline values: CDR1 DFQATT, CDR2 SNEGSKA (reference sequence). The CDR3 consists of 13 residues. DNA for the CDR3: TGCAGCTCCCCCCGCGGTGGAGGCACTGAAGCTTTCTTT. Translated, it gives CSSPRGGGTEAFF.